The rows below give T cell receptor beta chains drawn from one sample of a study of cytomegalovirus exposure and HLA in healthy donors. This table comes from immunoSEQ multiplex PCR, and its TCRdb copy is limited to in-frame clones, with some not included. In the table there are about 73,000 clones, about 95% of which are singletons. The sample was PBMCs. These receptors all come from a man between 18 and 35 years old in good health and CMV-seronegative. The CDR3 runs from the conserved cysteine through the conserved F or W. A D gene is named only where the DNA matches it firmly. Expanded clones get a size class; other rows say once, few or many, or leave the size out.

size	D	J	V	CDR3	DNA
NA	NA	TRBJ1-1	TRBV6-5	CASSRTDNTEAFF	TGTGCCAGCAGTCGGACAGACAACACTGAAGCTTTCTTT
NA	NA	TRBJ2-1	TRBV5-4	CASSLYATRMEQFF	TGTGCCAGCAGCTTATACGCCACGAGGATGGAGCAGTTCTTC
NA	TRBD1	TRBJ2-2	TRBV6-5	CASSFLPGQGTGELFF	TGTGCCAGCAGTTTTCTTCCGGGACAGGGGACCGGGGAGCTGTTTTTT
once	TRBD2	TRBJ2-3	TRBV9	CASSGGLAGGPSDTQYF	TGTGCCAGCAGCGGGGGACTAGCGGGGGGGCCCTCGGATACGCAGTATTTT
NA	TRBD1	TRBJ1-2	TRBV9	CASSRNRGYSYGYTF	TGTGCCAGCAGCCGGAACAGGGGCTATAGCTATGGCTACACCTTC
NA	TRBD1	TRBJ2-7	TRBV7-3	CASSPGTGGIPYEQYF	TGTGCCAGCAGCCCCGGGACAGGGGGCATACCGTACGAGCAGTACTTC
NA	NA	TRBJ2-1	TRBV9	CASSLMDSSVFF	TGTGCCAGCAGCCTTATGGACAGTTCGGTATTCTTC
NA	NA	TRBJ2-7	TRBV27	CASSLGDFSGSYEQYF	TGTGCCAGCAGTTTGGGAGACTTTAGCGGCTCCTACGAGCAGTACTTC
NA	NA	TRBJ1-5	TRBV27	CASSEVVGSNQPQHF	TGTGCCAGCAGTGAGGTCGTAGGAAGCAATCAGCCCCAGCATTTT
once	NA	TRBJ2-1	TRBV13	CASSPTGPEQFF	TGTGCCAGCAGTCCAACAGGGCCTGAGCAGTTCTTC
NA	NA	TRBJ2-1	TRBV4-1	CASSFLPYNEQFF	TGCGCCAGCAGCTTCCTACCCTACAATGAGCAGTTCTTC
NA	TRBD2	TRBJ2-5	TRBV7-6	CASSSPGGGEETQYF	TGTGCCAGCAGCTCCCCTGGCGGGGGTGAGGAGACCCAGTACTTC
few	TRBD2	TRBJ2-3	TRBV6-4	CASSETSGGTDTQYF	TGTGCCAGCAGTGAGACTAGCGGGGGCACAGATACGCAGTATTTT
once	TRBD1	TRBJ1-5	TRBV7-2	CASSITGDYNQPQHF	TGTGCCAGCAGCATCACAGGGGATTACAATCAGCCCCAGCATTTT
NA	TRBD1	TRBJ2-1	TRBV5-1	CASSPRDTGANEQFF	TGCGCCAGCAGCCCACGGGACACAGGGGCTAATGAGCAGTTCTTC
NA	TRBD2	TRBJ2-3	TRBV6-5	CASRSGGATDTQYF	TGTGCCAGCAGAAGCGGGGGGGCCACAGATACGCAGTATTTT
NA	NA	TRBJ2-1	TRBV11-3	CASSRTNHEQFF	TGTGCCAGCAGCCGTACAAACCATGAGCAGTTCTTC
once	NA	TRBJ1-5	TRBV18	CASSPPNKGDQPQHF	TGTGCCAGCTCACCACCGAATAAGGGGGATCAGCCCCAGCATTTT